This T cell receptor beta chain was sequenced for a study of T cell responses to AZD1222 COVID-19 vaccine. The V gene's germline CDR1 is DFQATT and CDR2 SNEGSKA (reference sequence). This CDR3 has 11 amino acids. V shed 3 bases and J shed 3 bases, with 5 bases lying between them. Sequencing used immunoSEQ multiplex PCR; TCRdb keeps in-frame clones, though not all of them. The data contain about 190,000 clones, 85% to 90% of them seen just once; the ten biggest clones take up approximately 6.9%. The source of this sequence is an adult in good health. This material consisted of peripheral blood, taken on day 0 of AZD1222 vaccination. This sequence joins TRBV20-1 and TRBJ2-5, with unresolved D. CDR3 sequence reads: CSASDEETQYF. CDR3 nucleotides: TGCAGTGCTAGTGACGAAGAGACCCAGTACTTC.